The 10 T cell receptor beta chains listed next were all sequenced from one sample in a study of lymphopenia after photon versus proton radiotherapy (dated by TCRdb to about 2019). Libraries came from the immunoSEQ multiplex PCR assay. TCRdb limited this immuneACCESS table to in-frame rearrangements with V and J called. A share of clones is missing; checked studies link under half to unresolved V genes, and the rest is unexplained. Recorded for this sample are roughly 150,000 clones; roughly nine tenths of them occurred a single time. The leading ten clones occupy around 5% of the sample. This specimen consisted of peripheral blood, obtained from a patient treated with photon-based radiotherapy. The origin of the receptors is a man in his forties or fifties with gastric cancer.

The V and J genes are TRBV14 and TRBJ2-1; 9 nucleotides agree with TRBD2. Germline CDR1 SGHDN, CDR2 FVKESK. The CDR3 has 16 amino acids. V dropped 4 bases and J dropped 6; count of bases not matched to a gene: 10. The CDR3 DNA reads TGTGCCAGCAGCCGAGAAGGACTAGCGATATCCAATGAGCAGTTCTTC. The encoded protein is CASSREGLAISNEQFF.

This chain connects TRBV5-4 to TRBJ2-5; D might be TRBD1 (7 bases). Trimming shortened V by 1 base and J by 4 bases, and 14 bases separated the two germline ends. This CDR3 is built from 15 residues. CDR1 SGHNT and CDR2 YYREEE come from the germline V gene (reference sequence). The CDR3 coding sequence is TGTGCCAGCAGCTTGCCCCAGGGGGGAGGAGAGACCCAGTACTTC. Protein sequence: CASSLPQGGGETQYF.

The rearrangement joins TRBV7-9 to TRBJ2-3; 12 bases line up with TRBD2. Per the germline V gene, CDR1 is SEHNR and CDR2 is FQNEAQ (reference sequence). V was pared by 0 bases and J by 5 bases, with 3 bases of the junction left unmatched. The CDR3 sequence is 16 residues long. The DNA for the CDR3 is TGTGCCAGCAGCTTAGCGACTAGCGGGAGTAGAGATACGCAGTATTTT. Translated, it gives CASSLATSGSRDTQYF. Supplemented by reference TRBV7-9 and TRBJ2-3, the full variable domain reads DTGVSQNPRHKITKRGQNVTFRCDPISEHNRLYWYRQTLGQGPEFLTYFQNEAQLEKSRLLSDRFSAERPKGSFSTLEIQRTEQGDSAMYLCASSLATSGSRDTQYFGPGTRLTVL.

The DNA for the CDR3 is TGTGCCAGCAGCCCTACAGATACGCAGTATTTT. Its protein is CASSPTDTQYF. The J gene is TRBJ2-3, the V gene TRBV11-2; no definite D call. With 5 bases removed from V and 3 bases from J, the gap between germline ends came to 3 bases. CDR1 is SGHAT, CDR2 FQNNGV, per germline. This CDR3 comprises 11 residues.

This clone came up once. The rearrangement links TRBV7-9 to TRBJ1-4; 8 nucleotides agree with TRBD1. This CDR3 is 13 amino acids long. The V gene's germline CDR1 is SEHNR and CDR2 FQNEAQ (reference sequence). The V and J ends lost 5 bases and 7 bases, in that order; junction bases with no gene match: 3. The CDR3 spells CASSGTGSEKLFF. In DNA, the CDR3 is TGTGCCAGCAGCGGGACAGGCAGTGAAAAACTGTTTTTT.

This chain connects TRBV6-1 to TRBJ1-5, with D perhaps TRBD1 (6 bases). Trimming pared 7 bases from V and 2 bases from J, leaving 15 bases between. The CDR3 runs 15 residues. Germline V CDR1 and CDR2: MNHNS, SASEGT. CDR3 nucleotide sequence: TGTGCCAGCAATCCCCAGGGGATCCGCAATCAGCCCCAGCATTTT. Translation: CASNPQGIRNQPQHF.

About this clone itself: Other nucleotide sequences in the sample specify the same CDR3. The CDR3 region has the DNA TGTGCCAGCTCACCACCGGGATCAAGCAATCAGCCCCAGCATTTT. It specifies CASSPPGSSNQPQHF. The chain employs TRBV18 and TRBJ1-5, with D hard to call. CDR1 and CDR2 (germline): KGHSH, LQKENI. V lost 0 bases and J 1 base, leaving 7 bases between the germline ends. This CDR3 has 15 amino acids.

The gene calls are TRBV18 and TRBJ2-7; a weak D match, TRBD2 (5 bases). CDR1 is KGHSH and CDR2 is LQKENI in the germline V gene. Trimming left V 3 bases short and J 1 base short, with 7 bases between. The CDR3 has 13 amino acids. The CDR3 DNA sequence: TGTGCCAGCTCACCGACGGGGTCCTACGAGCAGTACTTC. Protein product: CASSPTGSYEQYF.

The chain is built from TRBV18 and TRBJ1-1; 9 bases agree with TRBD1. V trimming: 6 bases; J trimming: 0 bases; junction bases outside the gene matches: 5. Germline-derived CDR1 and CDR2 are KGHSH and LQKENI. This CDR3 has 15 residues. Here the CDR3 reads CASSTGGAVNTEAFF. The CDR3 coding sequence is TGTGCCAGCTCTACAGGGGGCGCGGTGAACACTGAAGCTTTCTTT.

J is TRBJ2-1 and V is TRBV29-1, with D possibly matching TRBD2 (5 bases). The CDR3 has 14 amino acids. Looked up from germline, CDR1 is SQVTM and CDR2 is ANQGSEA. Trimming took 8 bases from V and 2 from J, leaving 16 bases between them. The CDR3 DNA follows: TGCAGCTCTGGAGGAACCAGTACCTACAATGAGCAGTTCTTC. The encoded protein is CSSGGTSTYNEQFF.